The 18 T cell receptor beta chains below all came from one sample that was sequenced in a study of shared clonotypes between healthy human individuals. TCRdb's copy holds only in-frame clones and misses some; the assay was immunoSEQ multiplex PCR. This table has some 2,500,000 clones, 80% to 95% appearing once. Specimen: naive CD4+ T cells from PBMCs. Described subset: CD45RA+ positively selected. The receptors derive from a man between 18 and 35 years old in good health. Some clones in this sample may be carry-over from other donors' samples.

The chain is built from TRBV11-3 and TRBJ2-1; D is ambiguous. The ends were cut back, 5 bases at V and 11 bases at J, with 10 bases in the middle. The CDR3 contains 11 residues. Germline CDR1 SGHNT, CDR2 YENEEA. The CDR3 sequence is CASSGDDKQFF. For the CDR3, the DNA is TGTGCCAGCAGCGGTGACGATAAGCAGTTCTTC.

On this clone: This CDR3 is also generated by other DNA sequences in the sample. The V and J genes are TRBV18 and TRBJ2-1, with 8 bases aligning to TRBD2. V gave up 3 bases and J gave up 0 bases; unmatched junction bases: 4. Per germline, CDR1 KGHSH and CDR2 LQKENI. The CDR3 runs 16 residues. The chain's CDR3 is CASSPGTSGSYNEQFF. CDR3 nucleotide sequence: TGTGCCAGCTCACCTGGAACTAGCGGCTCCTACAATGAGCAGTTCTTC.

The J gene is TRBJ1-3, the V gene TRBV7-8; 7 bases align to TRBD1. CDR3 size: 13 residues. Germline CDR1 and CDR2: SGHVS and FQNEAQ. Trimming at V came to 4 bases and at J to 4 bases, leaving 1 base not matched to a gene. The CDR3 nucleotides are TGTGCCAGCAGCTGGGGACAGGGAAACACCATATATTTT. Encoded protein: CASSWGQGNTIYF. The full variable domain, completed using reference TRBV7-8 and TRBJ1-3, is GAGVSQSPRYKVAKRGQDVALRCDPISGHVSLFWYQQALGQGPEFLTYFQNEAQLDKSGLPSDRFFAERPEGSVSTLKIQRTQQEDSAVYLCASSWGQGNTIYFGEGSWLTVV.

The V gene is TRBV5-1, the J gene TRBJ1-1, with TRBD1 matching 8 bases. The germline V gene has CDR1 SGHRS and CDR2 YFSETQ. With V trimmed by 3 bases and J by 7 bases, 5 bases remained unmatched. The CDR3 totals 13 residues. The CDR3 nucleotides are TGCGCCAGCAGCTCGGGACAGGACGGTGAAGCTTTCTTT. Its protein product is CASSSGQDGEAFF.

The gene calls are TRBV2 and TRBJ2-4; D call uncertain. The V end lost 6 bases, the J end lost 7 bases, and 13 bases lay between the germline ends. Germline V gene lookup returns CDR1 SNHLY and CDR2 FYNNEI. The CDR3 spans 13 residues. The CDR3 loop is CASSPILGNIQYF. The CDR3 DNA reads as TGTGCCAGCAGCCCGATCCTGGGCAACATTCAGTACTTC.

This chain connects TRBV6-5 to TRBJ2-1; 9 bases fit TRBD1. The length of the CDR3 is 15 residues. Unmatched junction bases numbered 5, after V lost 0 bases and J lost 8 bases. The germline V gene has CDR1 MNHEY and CDR2 SVGAGI. CDR3 in DNA: TGTGCCAGCAGTTACTCTTTGACAGGGGGGTATGAGCAGTTCTTC. Residues: CASSYSLTGGYEQFF.

The chain links TRBV11-2 to TRBJ2-5, with no clear D. CDR1 and CDR2 (germline): SGHAT, FQNNGV. V gave up 5 bases and J gave up 2 bases, with 12 bases separating them. The CDR3 is 14 amino acids. CDR3 nucleotide sequence: TGTGCCAGCAGCAACTACGAAGGTCAAGAGACCCAGTACTTC. The encoded protein is CASSNYEGQETQYF.

This chain links TRBV6-1 with TRBJ1-2; D gene unclear. The CDR3 is 12 amino acids. Trimming shortened V by 6 bases and J by 2 bases, and 7 bases separated the two germline ends. Germline CDR1 is MNHNS and CDR2 is SASEGT. The CDR3 region is CASRTRNYGYTF. CDR3 DNA sequence: TGTGCCAGCAGGACACGGAACTATGGCTACACCTTC.

The V gene is TRBV4-2, the J gene TRBJ2-4, with 9 bases identical to TRBD1. The V gene's germline CDR1 is LGHNA and CDR2 YNFKEQ. This CDR3 has 15 amino acids. V dropped 5 bases and J dropped 3; count of bases not matched to a gene: 5. The CDR3 DNA reads TGTGCCAGCAGCTTGGGGGACAGGGACAAAAACATTCAGTACTTC. It is translated as CASSLGDRDKNIQYF.

The chain couples TRBV7-8 to TRBJ2-7; TRBD2 might be the D (5 bases). Per the germline V gene, CDR1 is SGHVS and CDR2 is FQNEAQ. Trimming cost V 7 bases and J 5 bases, with 24 bases left between them. This CDR3 has 16 residues. CDR3 loop: CASTLQRAGPLHEQYF. DNA of the CDR3: TGTGCCAGCACCCTCCAGAGGGCGGGCCCGCTGCACGAGCAGTACTTC.

This rearrangement joins TRBV14 to TRBJ2-2; the D is unclear. Germline V lookup: CDR1 SGHDN, CDR2 FVKESK. This CDR3 is built from 14 residues. V was pared by 0 bases and J by 3 bases, with 5 bases between. The CDR3 protein is CASSQDWDTGELFF. The CDR3 DNA sequence: TGTGCCAGCAGCCAAGATTGGGACACCGGGGAGCTGTTTTTT.

This clone has just one count. Other DNA sequences from this sample encode an identical CDR3 as well. The chain carries TRBV9 and TRBJ2-7, with 7 nucleotides matching TRBD2. The CDR3 sequence is 13 residues long. The V gene end was trimmed by 0 bases and the J gene end by 5 bases; junction bases not matched to a gene: 2. Germline values: CDR1 SGDLS, CDR2 YYNGEE. CDR3 in DNA: TGTGCCAGCAGCGTAGACGCGGGGGACGAGCAGTACTTC. Translation: CASSVDAGDEQYF.

With regard to this clone: The same CDR3 can be traced to other DNA sequences in this sample. V usage is TRBV28 and J usage is TRBJ2-1; TRBD2 might be the D (5 bases). Germline lookup yields CDR1 MDHEN and CDR2 SYDVKM. V was trimmed by 2 bases and J by 4 bases, leaving 9 bases between them. The CDR3 runs 14 residues. The DNA for the CDR3 is TGTGCCAGCAGTTTAGGGAGCGGATACAATGAGCAGTTCTTC. It specifies CASSLGSGYNEQFF.

The rearrangement joins TRBV28 to TRBJ2-3; 15 positions agree with TRBD2. The J segment lost 5 bases and the V segment lost 3 bases, leaving 3 bases of the junction unmatched. The length of the CDR3 is 16 residues. Germline assignment: CDR1 MDHEN and CDR2 SYDVKM. The CDR3 is CASSFGLAGGQDTQYF. Written as DNA, the CDR3 is TGTGCCAGCAGTTTCGGACTAGCGGGAGGGCAAGATACGCAGTATTTT.

This chain joins TRBV7-9 and TRBJ2-2; D is ambiguous. CDR3 length equals 15 residues. Trimming left V 5 bases short and J 6 bases short, with 16 bases between. The germline V gene encodes CDR1 SEHNR and CDR2 FQNEAQ (reference sequence). The CDR3 is CASSPGPSRAGELFF. The CDR3 bases are TGTGCCAGCAGCCCCGGCCCCTCAAGGGCCGGGGAGCTGTTTTTT.

The V gene is TRBV28, the J gene TRBJ2-7; 8 bases are a match to TRBD1. The CDR3 is made up of 14 amino acids. The V gene end was trimmed by 5 bases and the J gene end by 2 bases; junction bases not matched to a gene: 5. Germline CDR1 reads MDHEN; CDR2 reads SYDVKM. The CDR3 region is CASSVTGEPYEQYF. As DNA, the CDR3 is TGTGCCAGCAGTGTGACAGGGGAACCCTACGAGCAGTACTTC. The full variable domain, rest sourced from reference TRBV28 and TRBJ2-7, is DVKVTQSSRYLVKRTGEKVFLECVQDMDHENMFWYRQDPGLGLRLIYFSYDVKMKEKGDIPEGYSVSREKKERFSLILESASTNQTSMYLCASSVTGEPYEQYFGPGTRLTVT.

This chain links TRBV5-1 with TRBJ2-7; D ambiguous. Germline V lookup: CDR1 SGHRS, CDR2 YFSETQ. This CDR3 has 13 residues. Trimming took off 0 bases at V and 7 bases at J, with 11 bases between the two ends. CDR3 nucleotides: TGCGCCAGCAGCTTGGCCGGGCCGAGGGAGCAGTACTTC. It yields the protein CASSLAGPREQYF.

The chain employs TRBV29-1 and TRBJ2-2; 9 positions match TRBD1. Germline V gives CDR1 SQVTM, CDR2 ANQGSEA. CDR3 length: 14 residues. In DNA form, the CDR3 reads TGCAGTGCGAACAGGGGGCGTGACACCGGGGAGCTGTTTTTT. Encoded protein: CSANRGRDTGELFF.